These 4 T cell receptor beta chains were sequenced from one sample in a study of shared clonotypes between healthy human individuals. This table comes from immunoSEQ multiplex PCR, and its TCRdb copy is limited to in-frame clones, with some not included. The sample lists 300,000 to 350,000 clones; more than 60% were seen once. The source material was memory CD4+ T cells sorted from blood. Subset denoted: CD45RA-negative fraction. These receptors all come from a man aged 25-40 years in good health.

This chain links TRBV29-1 with TRBJ2-7; no definite D call. This CDR3 is 12 amino acids long. The germline V and J ends were trimmed by 3 bases and 0 bases, with 6 bases remaining between them. CDR1 is SQVTM, CDR2 ANQGSEA, per germline. Here the CDR3 DNA reads TGCAGCGTTGAGGACGGCTCCTACGAGCAGTACTTC. Protein sequence: CSVEDGSYEQYF.

The rearrangement uses TRBV25-1 and TRBJ2-1; 8 positions match TRBD1. Germline trimming cut 4 bases from V and 6 bases from J; bases unmatched to any gene: 2. CDR3 length: 13 amino acids. Germline assignment: CDR1 MGHDK and CDR2 SYGVNS. In nucleotides, the CDR3 is TGTGCCAGCAGTGTAACAGGGGGCAATGAGCAGTTCTTC. Translating it yields CASSVTGGNEQFF.

This rearrangement joins TRBV6-6 to TRBJ2-7; 8 nucleotides agree with TRBD1. The V gene end was trimmed by 5 bases and the J gene end by 0 bases; junction bases not matched to a gene: 9. The CDR3 consists of 16 residues. Germline V gene sequence: CDR1 MNHNY, CDR2 SVGAGI (reference sequence). CDR3 amino acids: CASSNRGWTGSYEQYF. Written as DNA, the CDR3 is TGTGCCAGCAGTAACAGGGGGTGGACTGGCTCCTACGAGCAGTACTTC.

For this clone: Additional DNA sequences in this sample encode the identical CDR3. The chain combines TRBV11-3 with TRBJ2-7; D remains ambiguous. Trimming shortened V by 1 base and J by 2 bases, and 6 bases separated the two germline ends. Germline CDR1 reads SGHNT; CDR2 reads YENEEA. The length of the CDR3 is 13 residues. The CDR3 DNA follows: TGTGCCAGCAGCTTAGCCCCGACCTACGAGCAGTACTTC. Translated, it gives CASSLAPTYEQYF.